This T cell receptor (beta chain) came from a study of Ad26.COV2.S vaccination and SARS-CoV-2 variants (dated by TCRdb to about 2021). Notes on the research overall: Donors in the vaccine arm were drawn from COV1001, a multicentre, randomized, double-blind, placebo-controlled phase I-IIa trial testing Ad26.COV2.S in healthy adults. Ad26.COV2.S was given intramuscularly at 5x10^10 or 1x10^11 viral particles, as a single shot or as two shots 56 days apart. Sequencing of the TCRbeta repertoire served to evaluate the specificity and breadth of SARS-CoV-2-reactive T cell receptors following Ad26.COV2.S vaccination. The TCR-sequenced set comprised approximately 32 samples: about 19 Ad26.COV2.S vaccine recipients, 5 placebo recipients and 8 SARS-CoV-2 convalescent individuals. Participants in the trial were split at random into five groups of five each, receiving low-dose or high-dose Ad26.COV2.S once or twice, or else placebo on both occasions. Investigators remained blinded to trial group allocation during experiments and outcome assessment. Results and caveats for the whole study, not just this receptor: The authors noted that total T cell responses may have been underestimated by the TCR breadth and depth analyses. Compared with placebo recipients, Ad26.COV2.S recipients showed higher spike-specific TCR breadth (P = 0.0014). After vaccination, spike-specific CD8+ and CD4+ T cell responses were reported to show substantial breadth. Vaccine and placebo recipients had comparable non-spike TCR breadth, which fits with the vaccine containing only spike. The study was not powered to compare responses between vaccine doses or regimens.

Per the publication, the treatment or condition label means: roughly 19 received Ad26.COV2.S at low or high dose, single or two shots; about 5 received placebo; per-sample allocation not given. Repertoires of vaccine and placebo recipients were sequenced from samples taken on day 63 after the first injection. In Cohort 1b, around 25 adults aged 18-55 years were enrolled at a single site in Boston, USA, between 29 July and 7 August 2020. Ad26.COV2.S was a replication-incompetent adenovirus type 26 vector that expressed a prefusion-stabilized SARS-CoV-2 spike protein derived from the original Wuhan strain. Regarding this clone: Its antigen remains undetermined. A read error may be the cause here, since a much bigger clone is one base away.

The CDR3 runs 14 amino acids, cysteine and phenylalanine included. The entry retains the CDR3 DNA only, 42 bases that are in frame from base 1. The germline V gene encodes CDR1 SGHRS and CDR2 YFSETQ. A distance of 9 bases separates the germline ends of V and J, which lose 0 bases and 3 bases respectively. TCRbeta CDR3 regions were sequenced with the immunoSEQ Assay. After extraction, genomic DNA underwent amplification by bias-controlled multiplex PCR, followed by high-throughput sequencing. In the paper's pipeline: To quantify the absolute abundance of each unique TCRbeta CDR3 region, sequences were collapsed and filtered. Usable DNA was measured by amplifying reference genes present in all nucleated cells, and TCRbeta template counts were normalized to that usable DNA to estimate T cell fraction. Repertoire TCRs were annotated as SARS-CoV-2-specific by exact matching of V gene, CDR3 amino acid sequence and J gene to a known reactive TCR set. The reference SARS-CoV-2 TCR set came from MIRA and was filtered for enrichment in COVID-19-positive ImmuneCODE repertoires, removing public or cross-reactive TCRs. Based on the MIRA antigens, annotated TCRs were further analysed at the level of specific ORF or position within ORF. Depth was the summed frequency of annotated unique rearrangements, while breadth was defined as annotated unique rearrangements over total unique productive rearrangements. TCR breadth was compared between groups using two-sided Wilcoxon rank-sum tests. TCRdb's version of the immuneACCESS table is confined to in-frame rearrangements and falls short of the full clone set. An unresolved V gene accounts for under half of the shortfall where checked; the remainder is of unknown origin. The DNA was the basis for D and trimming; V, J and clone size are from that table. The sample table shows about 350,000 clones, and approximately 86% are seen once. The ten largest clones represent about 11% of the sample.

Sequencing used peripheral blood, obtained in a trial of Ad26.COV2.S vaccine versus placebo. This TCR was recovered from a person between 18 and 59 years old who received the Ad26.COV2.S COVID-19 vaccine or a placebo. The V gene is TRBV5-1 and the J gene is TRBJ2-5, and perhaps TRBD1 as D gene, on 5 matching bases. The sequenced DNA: TGCGCCAGCAGCTTGGGACAGCTCGAAGAGACCCAGTACTTC. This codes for CASSLGQLEETQYF.